The rows below give T cell receptor beta chains drawn from one sample of a study of blood T cell repertoires in COVID-19. The table came from immunoSEQ multiplex PCR; TCRdb's copy has only in-frame clones and leaves some out. The table includes about 260,000 clones, 85% to 90% detected once. The sequenced sample was peripheral blood. These receptors were taken from a human donor in a cohort sampled during active COVID-19. Each CDR3 is given with its conserved first and last residue. A D gene is named only where the DNA matches it firmly. The size field is filled for only some rows; it gives once, few, many or a size class.

TRBV19	TRBJ1-5	TRBD1	15	.	CASTPGAGGYQPQHF	TGTGCCAGTACCCCAGGGGCAGGGGGCTATCAGCCCCAGCATTTT
TRBV7-8	TRBJ1-5	.	18	.	CASSLGRSAGRSNQPQHF	TGTGCCAGCAGCTTAGGGCGGTCGGCAGGGAGGAGCAATCAGCCCCAGCATTTT
TRBV2	TRBJ2-6	.	15	.	CATGLTTGGANVLTF	TGTGCCACGGGACTGACTACTGGAGGGGCCAACGTCCTGACTTTC
TRBV28	TRBJ1-6	.	17	.	CASSLGAGVSYNSPLHF	TGTGCCAGCAGCTTGGGCGCAGGGGTATCCTATAATTCACCCCTCCACTTT
TRBV6-2/TRBV6-3	TRBJ2-6	.	17	.	CASSDRATYSGANVLTF	TGTGCCAGCAGTGACAGAGCCACCTACTCTGGGGCCAACGTCCTGACTTTC
TRBV3-1/TRBV3-2	TRBJ1-3	.	15	.	CASSQDRHTGNTIYF	TGTGCCAGCAGCCAAGACCGACATACTGGAAACACCATATATTTT
TRBV3-1/TRBV3-2	TRBJ1-2	.	14	.	CASSQDPGVGGYTF	TGTGCCAGCAGCCAAGACCCGGGAGTAGGAGGCTACACCTTC
TRBV5-4	TRBJ2-6	.	13	once	CASSPSGANVLTF	TGTGCCAGCAGCCCATCTGGGGCCAACGTCCTGACTTTC
TRBV15	TRBJ2-5	.	14	once	CATSRVQAEETQYF	TGTGCCACCAGCAGAGTACAGGCGGAAGAGACCCAGTACTTC
TRBV11-2	TRBJ2-1	TRBD2	18	.	CASSLGGRWGSSYNEQFF	TGTGCCAGCAGCTTAGGCGGGAGGTGGGGAAGCTCCTACAATGAGCAGTTCTTC
TRBV7-2	TRBJ2-3	.	14	.	CASLLRGGTDTQYF	TGTGCCAGCCTGCTAAGGGGTGGCACAGATACGCAGTATTTT
TRBV29-1	TRBJ2-1	.	15	.	CSVLLATSSDNEQFF	TGCAGCGTTCTTTTAGCCACTAGCTCCGACAATGAGCAGTTCTTC
TRBV5-1	TRBJ2-3	TRBD1	15	once	CASSQGQRRTDTQYF	TGCGCCAGCAGCCAGGGACAGAGGCGCACAGATACGCAGTATTTT
TRBV5-1	TRBJ2-7	TRBD1	13	.	CASSPTGVYEQYF	TGCGCCAGCAGCCCCACAGGGGTTTACGAGCAGTACTTC
TRBV28	TRBJ1-5	TRBD1	14	once	CASSTLGGHQPQHF	TGTGCCAGCAGCACCCTAGGGGGCCATCAGCCCCAGCATTTT
TRBV7-6	TRBJ2-2	.	14	.	CASSPGTNTGELFF	TGTGCCAGCAGCCCAGGGACTAACACCGGGGAGCTGTTTTTT
TRBV27	TRBJ2-5	TRBD2	14	.	CASSSGGRGETQYF	TGTGCCAGCAGTTCCGGCGGGAGGGGAGAGACCCAGTACTTC